This is a list of T cell receptor beta chains from one sample in a study of blood T cell repertoires in COVID-19. Measured with immunoSEQ multiplex PCR; TCRdb has only the in-frame clones, and not every one. The sample includes some 140,000 clones, roughly 90% of them seen just once. The source material was peripheral blood. These receptors were taken from a man aged 70-80 years with active COVID-19. Both conserved end residues are part of each CDR3. D genes are given only for firm matches. Not all rows give a size; the values are once, few, many and, for expanded clones, a class.

>NA|TRBJ1-5|NA|TRBV27
TGTGCCAGCAGTTCCCGAGCGGGGCCCCAGCATTTT
CASSSRAGPQHF
>NA|TRBJ2-2|NA|TRBV30
TGTGCCTGGACTCGAGTGGAAACAGCGAACACCGGGGAGCTGTTTTTT
CAWTRVETANTGELFF
>once|TRBJ2-5|TRBD2|TRBV7-9
TGTGCCAGCAGCCCGCGAGGGACTAGCCTCGGCGAGACCCAGTACTTC
CASSPRGTSLGETQYF
>NA|TRBJ2-7|NA|TRBV28
TGTGCCAGCAGTTTAAGCGGACTCGAGCAGTACTTC
CASSLSGLEQYF
>NA|TRBJ2-1|NA|TRBV6-6
TGTGCCAGCAGTTACTCTGGGGCTAATCGGCAGTTCTTC
CASSYSGANRQFF
>NA|TRBJ1-1|TRBD1|TRBV27
TGTGCCAGCAGCCGGGACAGGGAGTTCGCTGAAGCTTTCTTT
CASSRDREFAEAFF
>NA|TRBJ1-2|NA|TRBV28
TGTGCCAGCAGTTTGCAGGGCGCCTATGGCTACACCTTC
CASSLQGAYGYTF
>NA|TRBJ2-1|NA|TRBV6-5
TGTGCCAGCAGTTGGGCCTACATGAGCTCCTACAATGAGCAGTTCTTC
CASSWAYMSSYNEQFF
>NA|TRBJ1-2|NA|TRBV7-9
TGTGCCAGCAGCTTAGGGGCCAACTATGGCTACACCTTC
CASSLGANYGYTF
>NA|TRBJ1-5|NA|TRBV30
TGTGCCTGGAGTCCGGACAGCATGGGCAATCAGCCCCAGCATTTT
CAWSPDSMGNQPQHF
>NA|TRBJ2-5|TRBD2|TRBV5-4
TGTGCCAGCAGCTCCCGGACTAGCGGGAGATTAAAGACCCAGTACTTC
CASSSRTSGRLKTQYF
>once|TRBJ2-3|TRBD2|TRBV6-1
TGTGCCAGCAGTGGGGGGTTACTAGCGCCTGGCACAGATACGCAGTATTTT
CASSGGLLAPGTDTQYF
>NA|TRBJ2-3|TRBD2|TRBV9
TGTGCCAGCAGCGTCGGACTAGCGGGAGGGCGTCGCACAGATACGCAGTATTTT
CASSVGLAGGRRTDTQYF
>NA|TRBJ2-7|NA|TRBV15
TGTGCCACCAGCATCGGGGATACGACAATCTACGAGCAGTACTTC
CATSIGDTTIYEQYF
>NA|TRBJ2-7|NA|TRBV6-1
TGTGCCAGCAGCCCCGGAGTTTACGAGCAGTACTTC
CASSPGVYEQYF
>NA|TRBJ1-1|TRBD1|TRBV28
TGTGCCAGCAGTGACCGGGACAGCCCAGGGGCTTTCTTT
CASSDRDSPGAFF
>NA|TRBJ2-1|NA|TRBV5-1
TGCGCCAGCGTACTTTCAGGGGAACGGAACAATGAGCAGTTCTTC
CASVLSGERNNEQFF
>once|TRBJ2-7|NA|TRBV7-5
TGTGTCAGAAGCTCGACGACCGGACAGGACTCCTACGAGCAGTACTTC
CVRSSTTGQDSYEQYF
>NA|TRBJ2-1|TRBD2|TRBV24-1
TGTGCCACCAGTGACCATAGCGGGGGCGATGAGCAGTTCTTC
CATSDHSGGDEQFF
>NA|TRBJ1-5|NA|TRBV5-8
TGTGCCAGCAGCTCCGACGTGGCCAGGGTTTTGAGTGGCAATCAGCCCCAGCATTTT
CASSSDVARVLSGNQPQHF
>NA|TRBJ1-1|NA|TRBV11-2
TGTGCCAGCAGCTTACGCGGGTCGAACACTGAAGCTTTCTTT
CASSLRGSNTEAFF
>NA|TRBJ2-1|TRBD2|TRBV27
TGTGCCAGCAGTTTACGGACATCTAGCGGGAGGGGCAATGAGCAGTTCTTC
CASSLRTSSGRGNEQFF
>NA|TRBJ2-3|TRBD1|TRBV3-1/TRBV3-2
TGTGCCAGCAGCCAGGGACAGGGTTGGAGCACAGATACGCAGTATTTT
CASSQGQGWSTDTQYF
>NA|TRBJ1-5|NA|TRBV28
TGTGCCAGCAGCCTATCTTTCCAGCCCCAGCATTTT
CASSLSFQPQHF
>NA|TRBJ2-3|TRBD2|TRBV6-6
TGTGCCAGCAGTTACAGGTCTAGCGGGCCCACAGATACGCAGTATTTT
CASSYRSSGPTDTQYF
>few|TRBJ2-4|TRBD2|TRBV7-2
TGTGCCAGCAGCTTAGCGCTGGCGGGAGAGGCCAAAAACATTCAGTACTTC
CASSLALAGEAKNIQYF
>NA|TRBJ2-2|NA|TRBV12-3/TRBV12-4
TGTGCCAGCAGTTTAAGCGTGCGTCTGCTGTTTTTT
CASSLSVRLLFF
>NA|TRBJ1-1|NA|TRBV11-2
TGTGCCAGCAGCCGGTATGGACAGACGGCGGCAATGAACACTGAAGCTTTCTTT
CASSRYGQTAAMNTEAFF
>NA|TRBJ2-1|TRBD2|TRBV10-1
TGCGCCAGCAGCGATCGACTAGCGGGAGGGATGATAAATGAGCAGTTCTTC
CASSDRLAGGMINEQFF
>NA|TRBJ2-1|NA|TRBV5-1
TGCGCCAGCAGCTTGGTAGGACAGCCCTACAATGAGCAGTTCTTC
CASSLVGQPYNEQFF
>NA|TRBJ2-2|TRBD1|TRBV7-3
TGTGCCAGCAGCTCCCACAGGGGGCGAGAAACCGGGGAGCTGTTTTTT
CASSSHRGRETGELFF
>NA|TRBJ2-3|NA|TRBV19
TGTGCCAGTAGTTCTTGGTCGTCAGGCACAGATACGCAGTATTTT
CASSSWSSGTDTQYF
>NA|TRBJ1-1|NA|TRBV2
TGTGCCAGCAGTGACGAGTGGGGAGATACTGAAGCTTTCTTT
CASSDEWGDTEAFF
>NA|TRBJ1-1|NA|TRBV4-1
TGCGCCAGCAGCCAAGACAGGGTACGGACTGAAGCTTTCTTT
CASSQDRVRTEAFF
>NA|TRBJ2-5|NA|TRBV7-9
TGTGCCAGCAGCTCGGGTAACTCTCCCCAAGAGACCCAGTACTTC
CASSSGNSPQETQYF